This record looks at one TCR beta chain sequence and its context. Its antigen remains unidentified. The record originates from a study of T cell responses to AZD1222 COVID-19 vaccine. General study points: Reportedly, close to half of spike-specific TCRs are directed against unmutated variant regions. Two AZD1222 administrations were followed by greater Spike-specific TCR breadth and depth.

Produced via immunoSEQ multiplex PCR; TCRdb's table is partial and in-frame only. The data contain some 60,000 clones, 89% of them singletons. This CDR3 has 16 residues. Germline CDR1 and CDR2: KGHSH and LQKENI. V shed 1 base and J 3 bases; nucleotides not matched to a gene: 4. Sequenced material: peripheral blood, taken 28 days after the second AZD1222 dose. The clonotype originates from an adult who received the AZD1222 COVID-19 vaccine. The rearrangement links TRBV18 to TRBJ2-2, with 8 bases that match TRBD1. The CDR3 coding sequence is TGTGCCAGCTCACCACGGACAGGGTCTGACACCGGGGAGCTGTTTTTT. Translation gives CASSPRTGSDTGELFF.